Listed below are T cell receptor beta chains from one sample, sequenced in a study of identical twins. TCRdb passed the 5' RACE reads through MiXCR, listing each CDR3 protein once. The sample contains 350,000 to 450,000 distinct CDR3 sequences, approximately 17% of which appear only once. Sequenced sample: naive T cells sorted from blood. Receptors were obtained from a man in his fifties or sixties in good health. Both conserved end residues are part of each CDR3. The D gene is left open where the match is weak. Clone size is stated in some rows and not others, as once, few, many or a class when expanded.

j_gene: TRBJ2-6; len: 15; d_gene: TRBD1; abundance: -; v_gene: TRBV4-3; CDR3nt: TGCGCCAGCAGCCCTAGGGACAGGGGAGCCAACGTCCTGACTTTC; CDR3aa: CASSPRDRGANVLTF
j_gene: TRBJ2-7; len: 14; d_gene: -; abundance: -; v_gene: TRBV20-1; CDR3nt: TGCAGTGCTAGAGATTCTGAGGGAACCGACGAGCAGTACTTC; CDR3aa: CSARDSEGTDEQYF
j_gene: TRBJ2-1; len: 15; d_gene: -; abundance: many; v_gene: TRBV5-1; CDR3nt: TGCGCCAGCAGCTTGTCTACCGGGATGGGGAATGAGCAGTTCTTC; CDR3aa: CASSLSTGMGNEQFF
j_gene: TRBJ2-3; len: 14; d_gene: TRBD2; abundance: -; v_gene: TRBV20-1; CDR3nt: TGCAGTGCTAGTAACCGGGGGGAGGCAGATACGCAGTATTTT; CDR3aa: CSASNRGEADTQYF
j_gene: TRBJ2-7; len: 15; d_gene: TRBD1; abundance: few; v_gene: TRBV5-5; CDR3nt: TGTGCCAGCACTCTAATGACAGGGACCATATACGAGCAGTACTTC; CDR3aa: CASTLMTGTIYEQYF
j_gene: TRBJ2-7; len: 14; d_gene: -; abundance: -; v_gene: TRBV20-1; CDR3nt: TGCAGTGCTAGAGATCCGGTCAGGGGATCCGAGCAGTACTTC; CDR3aa: CSARDPVRGSEQYF
j_gene: TRBJ1-2; len: 13; d_gene: TRBD1; abundance: -; v_gene: TRBV10-3; CDR3nt: TGTGCCATCACAGAGGACAGGTCGGGAGGCTACACCTTC; CDR3aa: CAITEDRSGGYTF
j_gene: TRBJ1-6; len: 13; d_gene: TRBD1; abundance: -; v_gene: TRBV10-3; CDR3nt: TGTGCCATCAGTGGACAGGGGCCTTCACCCCTCCACTTT; CDR3aa: CAISGQGPSPLHF
j_gene: TRBJ1-1; len: 14; d_gene: -; abundance: -; v_gene: TRBV6-1; CDR3nt: TGTGCCAGCAGTGAGTGGGGACGGGGCACTGAAGCTTTCTTT; CDR3aa: CASSEWGRGTEAFF
j_gene: TRBJ2-1; len: 12; d_gene: -; abundance: many; v_gene: TRBV29-1; CDR3nt: TGCAGCGTTGAGCCAGGACACAATGAGCAGTTCTTC; CDR3aa: CSVEPGHNEQFF
j_gene: TRBJ1-1; len: 13; d_gene: -; abundance: few; v_gene: TRBV12-3/TRBV12-4; CDR3nt: TGTGCCAGCACCTTTTACACGAACACTGAAGCTTTCTTT; CDR3aa: CASTFYTNTEAFF
j_gene: TRBJ2-7; len: 14; d_gene: TRBD1; abundance: few; v_gene: TRBV7-2; CDR3nt: TGTGCCAGCAGCGTTTACAGGGGAACCTACGAGCAGTACTTC; CDR3aa: CASSVYRGTYEQYF
j_gene: TRBJ2-3; len: 15; d_gene: TRBD1; abundance: few; v_gene: TRBV5-5; CDR3nt: TGTGCCAGCAGCTTCCGGACAGGAGTCACAGATACGCAGTATTTT; CDR3aa: CASSFRTGVTDTQYF
j_gene: TRBJ2-5; len: 13; d_gene: -; abundance: -; v_gene: TRBV10-3; CDR3nt: TGTGCCATCGCCGATGGACTGAAAGAGACCCAGTACTTC; CDR3aa: CAIADGLKETQYF
j_gene: TRBJ2-3; len: 18; d_gene: TRBD1; abundance: few; v_gene: TRBV7-3; CDR3nt: TGTGCCAGCAGCTTAATGAGGCCGGGACAGGGCGGCACAGATACGCAGTATTTT; CDR3aa: CASSLMRPGQGGTDTQYF
j_gene: TRBJ2-7; len: 15; d_gene: -; abundance: -; v_gene: TRBV5-1; CDR3nt: TGCGCCAGCAACCCCGGGACCGTTGCCTCCTACGAGCAGTACTTC; CDR3aa: CASNPGTVASYEQYF
j_gene: TRBJ2-7; len: 11; d_gene: -; abundance: few; v_gene: TRBV5-1; CDR3nt: TGCGCCAGCAGGCGGGGGCACGAGCAGTACTTC; CDR3aa: CASRRGHEQYF
j_gene: TRBJ2-7; len: 15; d_gene: TRBD1; abundance: -; v_gene: TRBV20-1; CDR3nt: TGCAGTGCTAGAGATCACAGGGGGCGCACCTACGAGCAGTACTTC; CDR3aa: CSARDHRGRTYEQYF
j_gene: TRBJ1-2; len: 16; d_gene: TRBD1; abundance: -; v_gene: TRBV11-2; CDR3nt: TGTGCCAGCAGCCGGAACGTGGACAGGGTATCCTATGGCTACACCTTC; CDR3aa: CASSRNVDRVSYGYTF
j_gene: TRBJ2-5; len: 16; d_gene: TRBD2; abundance: -; v_gene: TRBV7-2; CDR3nt: TGTGCCAGCAGCTTATTTGGACTAGCGCTCCAAGAGACCCAGTACTTC; CDR3aa: CASSLFGLALQETQYF
j_gene: TRBJ2-7; len: 15; d_gene: TRBD1; abundance: many; v_gene: TRBV5-1; CDR3nt: TGCGCCAGCAGCACGGCCGGGACAGGGGGCATCGAGCAGTACTTC; CDR3aa: CASSTAGTGGIEQYF
j_gene: TRBJ2-1; len: 16; d_gene: TRBD1; abundance: few; v_gene: TRBV7-6; CDR3nt: TGTGCCAGCAGCTTCTCACAGGGGTTTACCTACAATGAGCAGTTCTTC; CDR3aa: CASSFSQGFTYNEQFF
j_gene: TRBJ2-3; len: 17; d_gene: TRBD2; abundance: few; v_gene: TRBV5-4; CDR3nt: TGTGCCAGCAGCTTGGCCGGAAATAGCGGGGGCACAGATACGCAGTATTTT; CDR3aa: CASSLAGNSGGTDTQYF
j_gene: TRBJ2-1; len: 16; d_gene: TRBD2; abundance: many; v_gene: TRBV2; CDR3nt: TGTGCCAGCACCGCTACAGGACTAGCGGGGGACAATGAGCAGTTCTTC; CDR3aa: CASTATGLAGDNEQFF
j_gene: TRBJ2-5; len: 15; d_gene: TRBD1; abundance: -; v_gene: TRBV7-2; CDR3nt: TGTGCCAGCAGCTTCCCCGGGACAGTCGAAGAGACCCAGTACTTC; CDR3aa: CASSFPGTVEETQYF
j_gene: TRBJ2-5; len: 15; d_gene: TRBD2; abundance: -; v_gene: TRBV20-1; CDR3nt: TGCAGTGCTAGAGATATAGCGGGGTTGGGAGAGACCCAGTACTTC; CDR3aa: CSARDIAGLGETQYF
j_gene: TRBJ2-1; len: 15; d_gene: TRBD2; abundance: many; v_gene: TRBV6-2/TRBV6-3; CDR3nt: TGTGCCAGCAGTTACTCCGGACTAGTCAACAATGAGCAGTTCTTC; CDR3aa: CASSYSGLVNNEQFF
j_gene: TRBJ2-2; len: 15; d_gene: TRBD2; abundance: -; v_gene: TRBV28; CDR3nt: TGTGCCAGCAGTTTCCTAGCGGGACGGTTCGGGGAGCTGTTTTTT; CDR3aa: CASSFLAGRFGELFF
j_gene: TRBJ1-1; len: 14; d_gene: -; abundance: many; v_gene: TRBV6-2/TRBV6-3; CDR3nt: TGTGCCAGCAGTTACGACAGAGGAACTACTGAAGCTTTCTTT; CDR3aa: CASSYDRGTTEAFF
j_gene: TRBJ2-1; len: 13; d_gene: TRBD1; abundance: few; v_gene: TRBV20-1; CDR3nt: TGCAGTGCTCGCGGACAGGGGTGGAATGAGCAGTTCTTC; CDR3aa: CSARGQGWNEQFF
j_gene: TRBJ2-1; len: 17; d_gene: TRBD2; abundance: many; v_gene: TRBV11-2; CDR3nt: TGTGCCAGCAGCACCCTGGGGAGCGGGAGGGCCGATAATGAGCAGTTCTTC; CDR3aa: CASSTLGSGRADNEQFF
j_gene: TRBJ1-1; len: 14; d_gene: -; abundance: many; v_gene: TRBV12-3/TRBV12-4; CDR3nt: TGTGCCAGCAGTTTTTGGGGGCGAGGGACTGAAGCTTTCTTT; CDR3aa: CASSFWGRGTEAFF
j_gene: TRBJ2-5; len: 14; d_gene: TRBD1; abundance: -; v_gene: TRBV5-1; CDR3nt: TGCGCCAGCAGCAACGGACAGGGGAAAGAGACCCAGTACTTC; CDR3aa: CASSNGQGKETQYF
j_gene: TRBJ2-7; len: 13; d_gene: -; abundance: -; v_gene: TRBV5-1; CDR3nt: TGCGCCAGCAGCTTGGCAAGCACCCACGAGCAGTACTTC; CDR3aa: CASSLASTHEQYF
j_gene: TRBJ1-3; len: 15; d_gene: -; abundance: few; v_gene: TRBV2; CDR3nt: TGTGCCAGCAGTGAACTCCTACAACAAAGCAACACCATATATTTT; CDR3aa: CASSELLQQSNTIYF
j_gene: TRBJ1-2; len: 14; d_gene: TRBD1; abundance: few; v_gene: TRBV29-1; CDR3nt: TGCAGCGTTGGCCCCGGGACAGCTAACTATGGCTACACCTTC; CDR3aa: CSVGPGTANYGYTF
j_gene: TRBJ2-7; len: 15; d_gene: TRBD2; abundance: -; v_gene: TRBV6-1; CDR3nt: TGTGCCAGCAGTCCCGGACTAGCGGGGAGTTGGGAGCAGTACTTC; CDR3aa: CASSPGLAGSWEQYF
j_gene: TRBJ2-1; len: 14; d_gene: -; abundance: few; v_gene: TRBV20-1; CDR3nt: TGCAGTGCTAGAGAACTAAGCAACTACAATGAGCAGTTCTTC; CDR3aa: CSARELSNYNEQFF
j_gene: TRBJ2-7; len: 17; d_gene: TRBD1; abundance: many; v_gene: TRBV6-5; CDR3nt: TGTGCCAGCAGTTACCTATCCGAGACAGGGGATTCCTACGAGCAGTACTTC; CDR3aa: CASSYLSETGDSYEQYF
j_gene: TRBJ2-2; len: 15; d_gene: -; abundance: many; v_gene: TRBV20-1; CDR3nt: TGCAGTGCTTTAAGCAGGGGCACGAACACCGGGGAGCTGTTTTTT; CDR3aa: CSALSRGTNTGELFF
j_gene: TRBJ1-5; len: 14; d_gene: TRBD1; abundance: many; v_gene: TRBV20-1; CDR3nt: TGCAGTGCTAGAGCCACAGGGGAGGGGCAGCCCCAGCATTTT; CDR3aa: CSARATGEGQPQHF